Included here is one T cell receptor beta chain sequence, with context. The data were taken from a study of blood T cell repertoires in COVID-19. Data came from immunoSEQ multiplex PCR; TCRdb stores just in-frame clones and leaves some out. The sample has 85,000 to 100,000 clones; around 88% are singletons. V was clipped by 1 base and J by 5 bases, with 9 bases between them. The CDR3 length is 13 residues. CDR1 is SGHRS, CDR2 YFSETQ, per germline. Sample: peripheral blood. The chain has TRBV5-1 and TRBJ1-1, with D possibly matching TRBD1 (5 bases). The sequence was collected from a man aged 60-69 years with acute or convalescent COVID-19. DNA for the CDR3: TGCGCCAGCAGCTTGTCCGGGGGAACTGAAGCTTTCTTT. Protein product: CASSLSGGTEAFF.